The entry below describes one T cell receptor (beta chain). This sample is part of a study of T cell changes during pregnancy in multiple sclerosis. Germline values: CDR1 SGHTA, CDR2 FQGNSA. The CDR3 totals 15 residues. Trimming removed 4 bases at V and 5 bases at J, with 12 bases between. Here immunoSEQ multiplex PCR was the method, and the copy in TCRdb shows in-frame clones only, minus some. This table holds 55,000 to 70,000 clones, about nine tenths found once. Sequencing was performed on CD4+ T cells from peripheral blood mononuclear cells, taken in the third trimester of pregnancy. The TCR was taken from a female donor with multiple sclerosis, enrolled in a pregnancy study. This chain uses TRBV7-2 with TRBJ1-6; a possible D gene is TRBD1 (6 bases). In nucleotides, the CDR3 is TGTGCCAGCAGCTACGGACAGCGCGATAATTCACCCCTCCACTTT. Protein: CASSYGQRDNSPLHF.